A selection of T cell receptor beta chains follows, all from one sample in a study of T cells after yellow fever vaccination. TCRdb processed the 5' RACE reads anew with MiXCR; each CDR3 protein has one entry. The data contain hundreds of thousands of distinct CDR3 sequences, 9% to 15% of them seen just once; the ten biggest clones take up 14% to 15%. The source material was PBMCs, sampled on the day of the yellow fever booster vaccination. Every receptor here comes from a man between 25 and 39 years old who received the YFV17D yellow fever vaccine. Each CDR3 is given with its conserved first and last residue. A D gene is named only where the DNA matches it firmly.

J	D	V	CDR3
TRBJ2-1	TRBD1	TRBV5-6	CASSGGTGLVHEQFF
TRBJ2-5	NA	TRBV3-1	CASSQDVTRVWTQYF
TRBJ2-1	TRBD2	TRBV7-9	CASSLSGGPAEQFF
TRBJ2-5	TRBD2	TRBV7-2	CASSLFGGGTQYF
TRBJ2-2	NA	TRBV6-2/TRBV6-3	CASSYGDPGELFF
TRBJ2-1	NA	TRBV30	CALKGANEQFF
TRBJ2-5	NA	TRBV7-3	CASSLSSAIQETQYF
TRBJ1-1	NA	TRBV5-1	CASSLGPIRLNTEAFF
TRBJ2-1	NA	TRBV7-3	CASSLSGTANEQFF
TRBJ2-1	NA	TRBV24-1	CATSDLQLNYNEQFF
TRBJ1-1	NA	TRBV20-1	CSARGTFNAEAFF
TRBJ2-1	NA	TRBV18	CASSPPMAISNEQFF
TRBJ2-1	TRBD2	TRBV20-1	CSARGPGREANSEQFF
TRBJ1-1	NA	TRBV20-1	CSAREVSSLNTEAFF
TRBJ1-4	NA	TRBV21-1	CASSKAGQGRTNEKLFF
TRBJ2-5	TRBD1	TRBV18	CASSLTGGAGREETQYF
TRBJ2-1	TRBD2	TRBV4-2	CASSQTQLAGFYNEQFF
TRBJ2-5	NA	TRBV6-6	CASSAKETQYF
TRBJ1-1	NA	TRBV11-3	CASSGSGDTEAFF
TRBJ2-1	TRBD2	TRBV12-3/TRBV12-4	CASSLGLAVNNEQFF
TRBJ2-2	NA	TRBV20-1	CCARPAGRVKTGELFF
TRBJ2-1	NA	TRBV6-5	CASSYSAGVSNEQFF
TRBJ2-7	TRBD1	TRBV20-1	CSARDPTPNRDSTYEQYF
TRBJ2-7	TRBD2	TRBV29-1	CSVDSGRTSEQYF
TRBJ1-1	TRBD1	TRBV27	CASQAGTANTEAFF
TRBJ2-7	NA	TRBV4-1	CASSRYTLGTHEQYF
TRBJ2-1	NA	TRBV5-1	CASSPGGPGPSYNEQFF
TRBJ1-4	NA	TRBV19	CATMDFLGEKLFF
TRBJ2-7	NA	TRBV27	CASSFLDEQYF
TRBJ2-2	NA	TRBV10-1	CASPIARLRQNTGELFF
TRBJ2-7	NA	TRBV7-7	CASSLEGTTTEQYF
TRBJ2-7	TRBD1	TRBV19	CASSPTGTGGYEQYF
TRBJ2-7	NA	TRBV29-1	CSVAGRGTYEQYF
TRBJ2-1	TRBD2	TRBV3-1	CASSLGLAGGPRINEQFF
TRBJ2-3	NA	TRBV9	CASSTTAAPTDTQYF
TRBJ2-7	NA	TRBV5-5	CASSLMVRDSYEQYF
TRBJ2-7	TRBD2	TRBV19	CASSMRGLAGAEQYF
TRBJ2-7	NA	TRBV19	CATRRGPEQYF
TRBJ2-1	TRBD2	TRBV20-1	CSANRASGRALNEQFF
TRBJ1-3	TRBD1	TRBV12-3/TRBV12-4	CASSSAGGTGNTIYF